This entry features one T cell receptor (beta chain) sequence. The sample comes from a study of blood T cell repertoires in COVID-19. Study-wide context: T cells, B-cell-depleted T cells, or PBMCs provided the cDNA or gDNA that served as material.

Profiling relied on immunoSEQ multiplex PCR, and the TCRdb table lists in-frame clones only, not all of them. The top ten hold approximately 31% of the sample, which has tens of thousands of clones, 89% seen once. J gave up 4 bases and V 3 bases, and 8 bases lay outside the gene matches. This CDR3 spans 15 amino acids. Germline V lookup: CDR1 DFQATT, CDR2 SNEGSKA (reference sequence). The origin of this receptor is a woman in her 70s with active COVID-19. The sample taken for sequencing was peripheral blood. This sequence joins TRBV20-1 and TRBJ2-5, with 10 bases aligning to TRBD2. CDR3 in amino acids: CSASRQRGGRETQYF. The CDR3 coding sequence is TGCAGTGCTAGTCGCCAGCGGGGGGGCCGAGAGACCCAGTACTTC.